A selection of T cell receptor beta chains follows, all from one sample in a study of beta chain features in type 1 diabetes. The protocol was immunoSEQ multiplex PCR, while the TCRdb copy is restricted to in-frame clones and leaves out a portion. The sample holds roughly 290,000 clones, 15% seen once. Input material: naive CD4+ T cells from blood. The receptors come from a man younger than 30 with type 1 diabetes. Both conserved end residues are part of each CDR3. Each record gives: V gene, J gene, clone size, D gene, CDR3 protein, CDR3 DNA. The D gene is left open where the match is weak. The size entry is marked missing in some rows and otherwise reads once, few, many or a size class.

>TRBV29-1|TRBJ2-7|few|TRBD2
CSVARGLAGGGEQYF
TGCAGCGTAGCAAGGGGACTAGCGGGAGGCGGCGAGCAGTACTTC
>TRBV5-6|TRBJ1-5|NA|NA
CASSYGDQPQHF
TGTGCCAGCAGCTACGGTGATCAGCCCCAGCATTTT
>TRBV27|TRBJ2-3|NA|TRBD1
CASSLTQGEDTQYF
TGTGCCAGCAGTTTAACGCAGGGGGAAGATACGCAGTATTTT
>TRBV18|TRBJ1-4|NA|TRBD1
CASSPVGTGYTANEKLFF
TGTGCCAGCTCACCAGTCGGGACAGGGTATACCGCTAATGAAAAACTGTTTTTT
>TRBV23-1|TRBJ1-5|few|TRBD1
CASSQSQGDSNQPQHF
TGCGCCAGCAGTCAATCCCAGGGGGATAGCAATCAGCCCCAGCATTTT
>TRBV27|TRBJ1-5|NA|NA
CASSLGAYNQPQHF
TGTGCCAGCAGTTTAGGGGCCTACAATCAGCCCCAGCATTTT
>TRBV30|TRBJ1-1|few|TRBD1
CAWSGTGRTEAFF
TGTGCCTGGAGTGGGACAGGCCGCACTGAAGCTTTCTTT
>TRBV7-9|TRBJ2-6|few|NA
CASSLGQTGANVLTF
TGTGCCAGCAGCTTAGGGCAGACTGGGGCCAACGTCCTGACTTTC
>TRBV5-8|TRBJ2-3|NA|NA
CASSSGPGGARGTDTQYF
TGTGCCAGCAGTTCCGGACCTGGGGGGGCGCGGGGCACAGATACGCAGTATTTT
>TRBV11-2|TRBJ2-6|NA|NA
CASSLLTELSGANVLTF
TGTGCCAGCAGCTTACTGACAGAACTCTCTGGGGCCAACGTCCTGACTTTC
>TRBV18|TRBJ1-1|few|NA
CASSGGGNTEAFF
TGTGCCAGCTCTGGTGGCGGGAACACTGAAGCTTTCTTT
>TRBV7-2|TRBJ1-4|NA|NA
CASSPTRSPKLFF
TGTGCCAGCAGCCCAACGAGGTCCCCCAAACTGTTTTTT
>TRBV7-2|TRBJ2-5|NA|TRBD2
CASSLGILAGAQETQYF
TGTGCCAGCAGCTTAGGTATCCTAGCGGGGGCCCAAGAGACCCAGTACTTC
>TRBV4-1|TRBJ2-7|NA|TRBD2
CASSQEKREGTYEQYF
TGCGCCAGCAGCCAAGAAAAGCGGGAGGGGACCTACGAGCAGTACTTC
>TRBV18|TRBJ2-5|few|TRBD2
CASSSSGQETQYF
TGTGCCAGCTCATCTAGCGGGCAAGAGACCCAGTACTTC
>TRBV29-1|TRBJ2-5|NA|NA
CSVGHGLETQYF
TGCAGCGTTGGCCATGGGCTAGAGACCCAGTACTTC
>TRBV11-2|TRBJ1-2|NA|NA
CASSGGDNNYGYTF
TGTGCCAGCAGCGGAGGGGATAACAACTATGGCTACACCTTC
>TRBV5-6|TRBJ1-2|few|NA
CASSPGHGYGYTF
TGTGCCAGCAGCCCGGGACACGGGTATGGCTACACCTTC
>TRBV18|TRBJ2-7|NA|TRBD1
CASSPSRGLVVAEQYF
TGTGCCAGCTCACCATCAAGGGGGCTCGTAGTCGCCGAGCAGTACTTC
>TRBV28|TRBJ2-6|few|NA
CASRPGHFSGANVLTF
TGTGCCAGCAGGCCGGGACACTTCTCTGGGGCCAACGTCCTGACTTTC
>TRBV30|TRBJ1-2|few|NA
CAWAGAYGYTF
TGTGCCTGGGCAGGGGCCTATGGCTACACCTTC
>TRBV30|TRBJ1-6|NA|NA
CAWSVLDGNSPLHF
TGTGCCTGGAGTGTACTCGACGGGAATTCACCCCTCCACTTT